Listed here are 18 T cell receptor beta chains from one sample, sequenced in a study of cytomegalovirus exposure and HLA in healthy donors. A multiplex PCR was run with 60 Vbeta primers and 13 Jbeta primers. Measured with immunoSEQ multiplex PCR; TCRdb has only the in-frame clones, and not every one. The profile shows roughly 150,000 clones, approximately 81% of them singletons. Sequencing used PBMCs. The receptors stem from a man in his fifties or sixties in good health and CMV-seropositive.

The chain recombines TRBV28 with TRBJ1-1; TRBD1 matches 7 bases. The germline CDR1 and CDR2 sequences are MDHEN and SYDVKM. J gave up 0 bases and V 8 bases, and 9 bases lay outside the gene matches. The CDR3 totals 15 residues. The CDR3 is CASQQGPGMNTEAFF. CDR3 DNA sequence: TGTGCCAGCCAACAGGGGCCGGGAATGAACACTGAAGCTTTCTTT.

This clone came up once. The CDR3 coding sequence is TGTGCCAGCAGCTTCCGGGGTAGCGGGAGTGGATACAATGAGCAGTTCTTC. Protein sequence: CASSFRGSGSGYNEQFF. The genes are TRBV9 and TRBJ2-1, with 9 bases identical to TRBD2. The germline V gene encodes CDR1 SGDLS and CDR2 YYNGEE. The CDR3 covers 17 residues. V shed 4 bases, J shed 4 bases, and the junction held 12 bases outside the gene matches.

CDR3 sequence: CASRKGADTQYF. In nucleotides, the CDR3 is TGTGCCAGCAGAAAGGGGGCAGATACGCAGTATTTT. The V gene is TRBV2, the J gene TRBJ2-3; a possible D gene is TRBD1 (6 bases). The V and J ends lost 6 bases and 4 bases respectively, with 8 bases between them. The CDR3 has 12 residues. Per the germline V gene, CDR1 is SNHLY and CDR2 is FYNNEI.

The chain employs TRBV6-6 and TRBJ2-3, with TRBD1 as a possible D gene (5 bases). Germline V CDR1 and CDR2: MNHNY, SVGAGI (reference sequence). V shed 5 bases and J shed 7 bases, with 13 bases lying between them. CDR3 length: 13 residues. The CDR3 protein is CASSQSRGNTQYF. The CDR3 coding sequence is TGTGCCAGCAGTCAGTCTAGGGGAAATACGCAGTATTTT.

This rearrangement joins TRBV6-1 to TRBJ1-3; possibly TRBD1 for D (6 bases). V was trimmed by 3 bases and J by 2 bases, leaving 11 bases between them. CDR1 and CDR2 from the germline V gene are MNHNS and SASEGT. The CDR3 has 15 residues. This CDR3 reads CASSDTGTPGNTIYF. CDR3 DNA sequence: TGTGCCAGCAGTGATACAGGGACCCCTGGAAACACCATATATTTT.

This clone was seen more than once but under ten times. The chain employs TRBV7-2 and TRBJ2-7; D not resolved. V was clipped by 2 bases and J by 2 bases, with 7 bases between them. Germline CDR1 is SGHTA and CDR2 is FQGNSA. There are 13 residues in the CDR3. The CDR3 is CASSLTFAYEQYF. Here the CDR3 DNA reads TGTGCCAGCAGCTTAACATTCGCCTACGAGCAGTACTTC.

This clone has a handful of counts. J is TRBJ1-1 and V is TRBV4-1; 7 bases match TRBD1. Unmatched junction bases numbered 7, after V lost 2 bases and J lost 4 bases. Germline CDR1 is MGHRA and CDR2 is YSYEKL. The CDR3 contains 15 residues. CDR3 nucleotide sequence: TGCGCCAGCAGCCAACCCCGGGACAGACTCACTGAAGCTTTCTTT. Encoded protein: CASSQPRDRLTEAFF.

The CDR3 sequence: CASSTRLAGETQYF. The CDR3 nucleotides are TGTGCCAGCAGCACTCGACTAGCGGGGGAGACCCAGTACTTC. The chain recombines TRBV28 with TRBJ2-5, with 11 bases aligning to TRBD2. This CDR3 contains 14 residues. The V gene end was trimmed by 6 bases and the J gene end by 5 bases; junction bases not matched to a gene: 5. Germline CDR1 and CDR2: MDHEN and SYDVKM. The complete variable domain, with remaining parts taken from reference TRBV28 and TRBJ2-5, reads DVKVTQSSRYLVKRTGEKVFLECVQDMDHENMFWYRQDPGLGLRLIYFSYDVKMKEKGDIPEGYSVSREKKERFSLILESASTNQTSMYLCASSTRLAGETQYFGPGTRLLVL.

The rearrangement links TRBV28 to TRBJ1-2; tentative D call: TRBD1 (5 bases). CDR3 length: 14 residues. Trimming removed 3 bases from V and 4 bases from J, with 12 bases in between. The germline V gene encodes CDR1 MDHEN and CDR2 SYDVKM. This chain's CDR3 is CASSFWGGSYGYTF. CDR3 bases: TGTGCCAGCAGTTTTTGGGGGGGATCCTATGGCTACACCTTC.

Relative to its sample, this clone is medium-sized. The CDR3 loop is CASRTTGNEKLFF. DNA of the CDR3: TGTGCCAGCAGGACGACAGGGAATGAAAAACTGTTTTTT. This sequence joins TRBV6-1 and TRBJ1-4; 7 nucleotides line up with TRBD1. V lost 6 bases, J lost 5 bases, and 3 bases stayed unmatched. Germline CDR1 reads MNHNS; CDR2 reads SASEGT. This CDR3 is 13 amino acids long.

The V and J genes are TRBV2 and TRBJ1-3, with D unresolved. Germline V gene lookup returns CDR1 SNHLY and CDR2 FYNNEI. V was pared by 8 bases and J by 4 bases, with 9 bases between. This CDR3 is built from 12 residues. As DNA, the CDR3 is TGTGCCAGCGCTCGTGAGGGAAACACCATATATTTT. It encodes CASAREGNTIYF.

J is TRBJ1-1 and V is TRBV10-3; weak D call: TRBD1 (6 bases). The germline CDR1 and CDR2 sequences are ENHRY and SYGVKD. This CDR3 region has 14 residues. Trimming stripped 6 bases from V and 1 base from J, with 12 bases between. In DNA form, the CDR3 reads TGTGCCATCAGGGAGACGACAGGGAACACTGAAGCTTTCTTT. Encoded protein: CAIRETTGNTEAFF.

CDR3 amino acids: CASSSVTRANEKLFF. As DNA, the CDR3 is TGTGCCAGCAGTTCCGTTACCAGGGCTAATGAAAAACTGTTTTTT. The V and J genes are TRBV6-5 and TRBJ1-4, with D perhaps matching TRBD1 (5 bases). The CDR3 is 15 amino acids. Trimming stripped 4 bases from V and 3 bases from J, with 12 bases between. The germline V gene encodes CDR1 MNHEY and CDR2 SVGAGI.

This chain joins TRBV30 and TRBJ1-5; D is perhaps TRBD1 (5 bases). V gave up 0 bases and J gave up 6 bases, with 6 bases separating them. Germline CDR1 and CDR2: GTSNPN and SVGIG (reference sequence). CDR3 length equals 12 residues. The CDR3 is CAWSVDSQPQHF. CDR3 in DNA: TGTGCCTGGAGTGTAGACAGTCAGCCCCAGCATTTT. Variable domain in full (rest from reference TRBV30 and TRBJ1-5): SQTIHQWPATLVQPVGSPLSLECTVEGTSNPNLYWYRQAAGRGLQLLFYSVGIGQISSEVPQNLSASRPQDRQFILSSKKLLLSDSGFYLCAWSVDSQPQHFGDGTRLSIL.

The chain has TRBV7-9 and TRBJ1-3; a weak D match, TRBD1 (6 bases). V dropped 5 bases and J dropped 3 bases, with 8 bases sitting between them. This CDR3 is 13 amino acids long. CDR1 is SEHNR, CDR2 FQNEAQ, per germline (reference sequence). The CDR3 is CASSRQDGNTIYF. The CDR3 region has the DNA TGTGCCAGCAGCCGACAGGATGGAAACACCATATATTTT.

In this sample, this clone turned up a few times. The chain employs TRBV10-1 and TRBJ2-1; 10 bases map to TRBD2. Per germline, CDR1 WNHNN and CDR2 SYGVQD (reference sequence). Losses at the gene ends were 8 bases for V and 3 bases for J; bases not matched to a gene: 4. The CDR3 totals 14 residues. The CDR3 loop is CASSLAGVYNEQFF. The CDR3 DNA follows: TGCGCCAGCTCTCTAGCGGGGGTCTACAATGAGCAGTTCTTC.

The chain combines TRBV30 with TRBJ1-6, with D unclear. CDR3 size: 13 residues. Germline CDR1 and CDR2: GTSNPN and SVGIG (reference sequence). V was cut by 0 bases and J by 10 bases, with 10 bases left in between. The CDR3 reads CAWSVPGTSPLHF. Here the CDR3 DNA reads TGTGCCTGGAGTGTACCGGGTACCTCACCCCTCCACTTT.

CDR3 in DNA: TGTGCCATCAGGGCCCCGGGACAGGGGACTACTAACTATGGCTACACCTTC. Its translation is CAIRAPGQGTTNYGYTF. The rearrangement links TRBV10-3 to TRBJ1-2; TRBD1 aligns across 10 bases. Per germline, CDR1 ENHRY and CDR2 SYGVKD. V was clipped by 6 bases and J by 0 bases; unmatched bases: 10. This CDR3 has 17 residues.